These 2 T cell receptor beta chains share one sample of origin, sequenced in a study of T cells after yellow fever vaccination (dated by TCRdb to between 2019 and 2020). This sample's treatment or condition label indicates: live attenuated yellow fever vaccine strain. The library was produced with 5' RACE. For sequencing, an Illumina HiSeq 2500 was employed. TCRdb redid the processing of the public reads, applying fastp at Q25 and MiXCR, and retained in-frame beta chains. Entries are consolidated by CDR3 protein sequence, retaining the most common genes and DNA. The sample table shows roughly 500,000 distinct CDR3 sequences, and 19% are seen once. Around 15% of the sample rests with the top ten. The sample here was PBMCs, taken 15 days after the yellow fever booster vaccination. The source of these receptors is a man aged 30 to 39 who received the YFV17D yellow fever vaccine.

The sample holds a few counts of this clonotype. The junction departs from the called germline gene at one end, perhaps through a read error. The chain combines TRBV7-7 with TRBJ2-3; 13 nucleotides match TRBD2. Looked up from germline, CDR1 is SSHAT and CDR2 is FNYEAQ (reference sequence). The CDR3 has 16 amino acids. This CDR3 reads CASSPGLAGVRDTQYF. CDR3 in DNA: TGTGCTAGCAGCCCAGGACTAGCGGGAGTTCGAGATACGCAGTATTTT.

V is TRBV20-1 and J is TRBJ2-7; D is unresolved. CDR1 DFQATT and CDR2 SNEGSKA come from the germline V gene (reference sequence). The CDR3 has 14 amino acids. V gave up 3 bases and J gave up 7 bases, with 19 bases separating them. CDR3 in amino acids: CSASLPGLGLEQYF. DNA for the CDR3: TGCAGTGCTAGTCTTCCTGGGCTGGGTTTAGAGCAGTACTTC.